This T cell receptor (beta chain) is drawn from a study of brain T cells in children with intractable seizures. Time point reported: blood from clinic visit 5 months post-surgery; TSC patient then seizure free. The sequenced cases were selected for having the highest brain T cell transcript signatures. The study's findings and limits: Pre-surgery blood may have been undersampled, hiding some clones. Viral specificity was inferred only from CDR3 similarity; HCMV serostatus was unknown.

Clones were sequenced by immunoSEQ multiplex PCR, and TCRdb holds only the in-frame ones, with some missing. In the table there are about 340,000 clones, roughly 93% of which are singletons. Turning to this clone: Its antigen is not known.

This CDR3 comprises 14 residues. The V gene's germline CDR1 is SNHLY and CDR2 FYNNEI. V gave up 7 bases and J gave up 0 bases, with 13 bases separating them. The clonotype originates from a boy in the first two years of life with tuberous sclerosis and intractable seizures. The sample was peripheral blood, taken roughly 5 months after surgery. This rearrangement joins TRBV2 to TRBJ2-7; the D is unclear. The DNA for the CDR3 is TGTGCCAGCAACCCCAACGGGCCCTCCTACGAGCAGTACTTC. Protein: CASNPNGPSYEQYF.